This T cell receptor beta chain appears in the sequencing data of a study of shared clonotypes between healthy human individuals. Study-level information: Per donor, three plates held CD4 naive cells, three held CD4 memory, two held CD8 naive and one held CD8 memory. General study results and limits: Sharing across a handful of donors was seen in around 5% of naive CD4 clonotypes. Relative to clonotypes present in all four donors, those not shared had lower generation probabilities. The study's rarefaction showed incomplete sorted-subset sequencing despite large depth.

As to this clone: As yet, its antigen is unknown.

Measured with immunoSEQ multiplex PCR; TCRdb has only the in-frame clones, and not every one. The sample lists more than 2,000,000 clones; around 90% were seen once. Trimming removed 2 bases from V and 6 bases from J; junction bases left unmatched: 6. Germline lookup yields CDR1 SGHRS and CDR2 YFSETQ. CDR3 size: 15 residues. The chain couples TRBV5-1 to TRBJ2-3; TRBD2 agrees at 10 bases. The clonotype was recovered from a man between 18 and 35 years old in good health. Sequencing was done on a sample of naive CD4+ T cells sorted from blood. Subset in this sample: CD45RA+ positively selected. CDR3 in amino acids: CASSLPSGRWDTQYF. CDR3 in DNA: TGCGCCAGCAGCTTACCTAGCGGGAGATGGGATACGCAGTATTTT.